A single sample gave rise to the 20 T cell receptor beta chains below, sequenced in a study of T cell responses to AZD1222 COVID-19 vaccine. Libraries were prepared by immunoSEQ multiplex PCR; TCRdb keeps only in-frame clonotypes and omits some of them. The data contain about 160,000 clones, more than 70% of them seen just once; the ten biggest clones take up roughly 5.5%. The sequencing used peripheral blood, collected on day 0 of AZD1222 vaccination. These receptors were taken from an adult in good health.

The count of this clone is one. V gene TRBV25-1 combines with J gene TRBJ1-4; no definite D call. V gave up 1 base and J gave up 14 bases, with 8 bases separating them. Per germline, CDR1 MGHDK and CDR2 SYGVNS. This CDR3 spans 11 amino acids. CDR3 residues: CASSESYGLFF. CDR3 sequence (DNA): TGTGCCAGCAGTGAATCCTACGGGCTGTTTTTT. Supplemented by reference TRBV25-1 and TRBJ1-4, the full variable domain reads EADIYQTPRYLVIGTGKKITLECSQTMGHDKMYWYQQDPGMELHLIHYSYGVNSTEKGDLSSESTVSRIRTEHFPLTLESARPSHTSQYLCASSESYGLFFGSGTQLSVL.

This rearrangement joins TRBV2 to TRBJ1-2, with D perhaps TRBD1 (5 bases). The V end was cut by 6 bases, the J end by 3 bases, with 17 bases between. Germline CDR1 SNHLY, CDR2 FYNNEI. This CDR3 contains 15 residues. The CDR3 loop is CASSEPRGSYYGYTF. Written as DNA, the CDR3 is TGTGCCAGCAGCGAACCTAGGGGCAGTTACTATGGCTACACCTTC.

The chain uses TRBV28 and TRBJ1-5; D remains ambiguous. Germline values: CDR1 MDHEN, CDR2 SYDVKM. The V and J ends lost 2 bases and 3 bases respectively, with 11 bases between them. This CDR3 has 15 amino acids. DNA for the CDR3: TGTGCCAGCAGTTTAACTTGGCAGGTCAATCAGCCCCAGCATTTT. Residues: CASSLTWQVNQPQHF.

The chain joins TRBV7-3 to TRBJ2-1, with D perhaps TRBD2 (6 bases). From germline, CDR1 is SGHTA and CDR2 FQGTGA. This CDR3 contains 14 residues. Trimming pared 5 bases from V and 1 base from J, leaving 9 bases between. CDR3 bases: TGTGCCAGCAGCCCTGGAGGGTCCTACAATGAGCAGTTCTTC. This sequence encodes CASSPGGSYNEQFF.

The V gene is TRBV4-3, the J gene TRBJ2-5; 11 nucleotides match TRBD2. Trimming removed 0 bases from V and 2 bases from J; junction bases left unmatched: 2. CDR3 length: 16 residues. The germline V gene has CDR1 LGHNA and CDR2 YSLEER. The CDR3 protein is CASSQDSGGVQETQYF. The CDR3 bases are TGCGCCAGCAGCCAAGATAGCGGGGGGGTACAAGAGACCCAGTACTTC.

The J gene is TRBJ1-2, the V gene TRBV7-2; D gene ambiguous. This CDR3 spans 13 amino acids. Trimming removed 0 bases from V and 8 bases from J, with 10 bases in between. Per the germline V gene, CDR1 is SGHTA and CDR2 is FQGNSA. In nucleotides, the CDR3 is TGTGCCAGCAGCTTAGCAAGCGGGCAGGGCTACACCTTC. Protein sequence: CASSLASGQGYTF.

V is TRBV28 and J is TRBJ1-5; 10 bases align to TRBD1. With V trimmed by 6 bases and J by 6 bases, 8 bases remained unmatched. This CDR3 is 15 amino acids long. The germline V gene has CDR1 MDHEN and CDR2 SYDVKM. CDR3 region: CASSSDRGRTQPQHF. The DNA for the CDR3 is TGTGCCAGCAGCTCCGACAGGGGGCGGACTCAGCCCCAGCATTTT.

This clone has a single count. The V and J genes are TRBV15 and TRBJ2-1; 7 nucleotides line up with TRBD1. The CDR3 runs 15 residues. Germline V lookup: CDR1 LNHNV, CDR2 YYDKDF (reference sequence). V shed 0 bases, J shed 2 bases, and the junction held 1 base outside the gene matches. DNA for the CDR3: TGTGCCACCAGCAGAGATCAGGGGGCCTACAATGAGCAGTTCTTC. It translates to CATSRDQGAYNEQFF.

The chain employs TRBV2 and TRBJ2-7; D assignment may be TRBD1 or TRBD2 (5 bases each). The V gene lost 6 bases and the J gene lost 2 bases, with 11 bases spanning the gap. Germline CDR1 is SNHLY and CDR2 is FYNNEI. The CDR3 runs to 13 residues. Here the CDR3 DNA reads TGTGCCAGCAGGGGTCCGGGGCCCTACGAGCAGTACTTC. It yields the protein CASRGPGPYEQYF.

V gene TRBV30 combines with J gene TRBJ2-7; D tentatively reads TRBD1 or TRBD2 (7 bases each). The CDR3 has 14 residues. V lost 5 bases and J lost 2, with 16 bases in between. CDR1 and CDR2 from the germline V gene are GTSNPN and SVGIG (reference sequence). This chain's CDR3 is CAWARDSGAYEQYF. In nucleotides, the CDR3 is TGTGCCTGGGCCCGGGACAGCGGGGCCTACGAGCAGTACTTC.

The chain is built from TRBV5-1 and TRBJ2-1, with TRBD2 matching over 9 bases. This CDR3 has 16 residues. J was trimmed by 4 bases and V by 1 base; bases with no gene match: 6. CDR1 SGHRS and CDR2 YFSETQ come from the germline V gene. The CDR3 loop is CASSLLGSGGYNEQFF. The CDR3 DNA is TGCGCCAGCAGCTTGTTGGGTAGCGGGGGTTACAATGAGCAGTTCTTC.

The chain employs TRBV5-1 and TRBJ2-2; D perhaps matches TRBD2 (5 bases). This CDR3 comprises 15 residues. V was clipped by 0 bases and J by 1 base, with 7 bases between them. CDR1 is SGHRS and CDR2 is YFSETQ in the germline V gene. CDR3 amino acids: CASSLAAGNTGELFF. The CDR3 DNA follows: TGCGCCAGCAGCTTGGCCGCGGGGAACACCGGGGAGCTGTTTTTT.

This chain joins TRBV20-1 and TRBJ2-1; 11 nucleotides agree with TRBD2. This CDR3 has 14 amino acids. Per germline, CDR1 DFQATT and CDR2 SNEGSKA (reference sequence). The V gene end was trimmed by 3 bases and the J gene end by 7 bases; junction bases not matched to a gene: 5. Here the CDR3 DNA reads TGCAGTGCTAGTAGCGGGAGGGCTTCTAATGAGCAGTTCTTC. It specifies CSASSGRASNEQFF.

The chain couples TRBV5-6 to TRBJ1-1; 9 bases are shared with TRBD1. CDR1 and CDR2 (germline): SGHDT, YYEEEE. The CDR3 is 17 amino acids. Trimming took 0 bases from V and 10 from J; bases not matched to a gene: 16. The CDR3 sequence is CASSLGAIKRTGVGAFF. For the CDR3, the DNA is TGTGCCAGCAGCTTGGGGGCGATCAAACGGACAGGGGTCGGAGCTTTCTTT.

The chain carries TRBV28 and TRBJ1-4; D call uncertain. V was pared by 5 bases and J by 4 bases, with 2 bases between. The CDR3 runs to 11 residues. The V gene's germline CDR1 is MDHEN and CDR2 SYDVKM. The CDR3 sequence is CASSINEKLFF. The CDR3 nucleotides read TGTGCCAGCAGTATTAATGAAAAACTGTTTTTT.

The J gene is TRBJ2-7, the V gene TRBV29-1; TRBD1 might be the D (5 bases). This CDR3 region has 15 residues. V shed 1 base and J shed 0 bases, with 13 bases lying between them. Germline CDR1 and CDR2: SQVTM and ANQGSEA. Here the CDR3 reads CSVEARQKSSYEQYF. For the CDR3, the DNA is TGCAGCGTTGAAGCGAGACAGAAAAGCTCCTACGAGCAGTACTTC.

The chain recombines TRBV28 with TRBJ1-6, with D maybe TRBD1 (5 bases). The CDR3 has 17 amino acids. Germline V CDR1 and CDR2: MDHEN, SYDVKM. The V end was cut by 0 bases, the J end by 9 bases, with 18 bases between. The CDR3 nucleotides read TGTGCCAGCAGTTTATGGATTCAGGGTTCTTTATTTTCACCCCTCCACTTT. Translated, it gives CASSLWIQGSLFSPLHF.

The V and J genes are TRBV7-8 and TRBJ1-1; weak D call: TRBD1 (6 bases). V lost 1 base and J 1 base, leaving 10 bases between the germline ends. Germline V lookup: CDR1 SGHVS, CDR2 FQNEAQ. This CDR3 has 15 residues. The CDR3 DNA sequence: TGTGCCAGCAGCTTAGTGAGGGGGAGGAACACTGAAGCTTTCTTT. Encoded protein: CASSLVRGRNTEAFF. Complete variable domain (other parts from reference TRBV7-8 and TRBJ1-1): GAGVSQSPRYKVAKRGQDVALRCDPISGHVSLFWYQQALGQGPEFLTYFQNEAQLDKSGLPSDRFFAERPEGSVSTLKIQRTQQEDSAVYLCASSLVRGRNTEAFFGQGTRLTVV.

The gene calls are TRBV6-5 and TRBJ2-7; D may be TRBD2 (6 bases). The V gene lost 2 bases and the J gene lost 0 bases, with 14 bases spanning the gap. CDR3 length: 16 residues. Germline assignment: CDR1 MNHEY and CDR2 SVGAGI. The CDR3 nucleotides are TGTGCCAGCAGTTACGTTGGGCGGGGAGGCTCCTACGAGCAGTACTTC. Amino acid sequence: CASSYVGRGGSYEQYF.

V gene TRBV28 combines with J gene TRBJ2-7; 9 nucleotides line up with TRBD2. CDR1 MDHEN and CDR2 SYDVKM come from the germline V gene. The CDR3 totals 14 residues. The junction had 7 bases not matched to a gene; V was cut back by 7 bases and J by 3 bases. The DNA of the CDR3 is TGTGCCAGCATCCCTAGCGGGACCCACTACGAGCAGTACTTC. This translates into CASIPSGTHYEQYF.